This TCR beta chain was sequenced for a study of blood T cell repertoires in COVID-19. Across the whole study: Some COVID-19 samples were acute and others convalescent; all came from the United States, Italy and Spain. Nucleic acid was either cDNA or gDNA, and it came from T cells, B-cell-depleted T cells, or PBMCs.

The CDR3 has 15 amino acids. Per germline, CDR1 SGHRS and CDR2 YFSETQ. The J segment lost 9 bases and the V segment lost 4 bases, leaving 6 bases of the junction unmatched. In the authors' methods: Reference gene primer amplification gave nucleated cell count estimates. Some clones are missing from TCRdb's copy, which holds only in-frame ones; the method was immunoSEQ multiplex PCR. That table is the source of V, J and clone size, and D and trimming were worked out from the DNA. The sample has under 120,000 clones; 70% to 90% are singletons. Source material: peripheral blood. The receptor's source is a human donor in a cohort sampled during active COVID-19. The rearrangement joins TRBV5-1 to TRBJ1-6; 11 bases align to TRBD1. The CDR3 sequence is CASSLTGTGGSPLHF. CDR3 nucleotide sequence: TGCGCCAGCAGCCTTACCGGGACAGGGGGTTCACCCCTCCACTTT.